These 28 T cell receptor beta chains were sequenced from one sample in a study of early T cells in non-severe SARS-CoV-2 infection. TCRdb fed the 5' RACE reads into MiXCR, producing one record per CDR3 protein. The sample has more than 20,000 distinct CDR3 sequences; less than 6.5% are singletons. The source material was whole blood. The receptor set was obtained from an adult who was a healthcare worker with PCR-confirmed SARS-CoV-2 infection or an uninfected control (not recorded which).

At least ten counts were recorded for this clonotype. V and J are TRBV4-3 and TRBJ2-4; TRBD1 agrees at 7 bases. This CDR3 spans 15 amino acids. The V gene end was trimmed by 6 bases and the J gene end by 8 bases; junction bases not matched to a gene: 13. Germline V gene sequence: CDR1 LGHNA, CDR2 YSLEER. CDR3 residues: CASRQTGRELDIQYF. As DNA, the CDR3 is TGCGCCAGCAGGCAGACAGGGCGAGAGTTAGACATTCAGTACTTC.

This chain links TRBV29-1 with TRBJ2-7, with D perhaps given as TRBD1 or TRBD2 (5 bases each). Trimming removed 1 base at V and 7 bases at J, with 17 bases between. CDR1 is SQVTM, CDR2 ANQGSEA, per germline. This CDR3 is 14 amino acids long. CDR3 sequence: CSVEGGPGLAEQYF. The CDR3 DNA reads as TGCAGCGTTGAAGGGGGACCGGGCTTAGCTGAGCAGTACTTC.

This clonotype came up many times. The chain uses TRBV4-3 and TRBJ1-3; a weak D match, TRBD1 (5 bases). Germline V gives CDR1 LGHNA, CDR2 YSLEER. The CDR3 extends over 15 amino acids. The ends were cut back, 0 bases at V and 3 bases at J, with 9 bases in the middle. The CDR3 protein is CASSQDQGVGNTIYF. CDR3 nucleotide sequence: TGCGCCAGCAGCCAAGATCAGGGAGTTGGAAACACCATATATTTT.

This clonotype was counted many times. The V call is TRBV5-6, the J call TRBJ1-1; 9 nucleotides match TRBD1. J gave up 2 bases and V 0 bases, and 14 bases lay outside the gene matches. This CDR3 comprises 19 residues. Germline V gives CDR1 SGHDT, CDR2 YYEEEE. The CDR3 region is CASSLALGTGPRSNTEAFF. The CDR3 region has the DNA TGTGCCAGCAGCTTGGCATTAGGGACAGGGCCAAGGAGCAACACTGAAGCTTTCTTT.

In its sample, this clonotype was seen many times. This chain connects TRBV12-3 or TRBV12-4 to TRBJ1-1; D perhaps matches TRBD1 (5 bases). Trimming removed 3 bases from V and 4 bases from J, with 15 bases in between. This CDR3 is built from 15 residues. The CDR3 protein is CASSLRSGTPTEAFF. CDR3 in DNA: TGTGCCAGCAGTTTGCGTTCAGGGACGCCCACTGAAGCTTTCTTT.

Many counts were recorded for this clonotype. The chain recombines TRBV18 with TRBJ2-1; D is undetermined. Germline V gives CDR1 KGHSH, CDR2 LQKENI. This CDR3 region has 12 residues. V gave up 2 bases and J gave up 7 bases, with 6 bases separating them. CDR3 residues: CASSPYTNEQFF. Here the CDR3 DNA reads TGTGCCAGCTCACCATATACGAATGAGCAGTTCTTC.

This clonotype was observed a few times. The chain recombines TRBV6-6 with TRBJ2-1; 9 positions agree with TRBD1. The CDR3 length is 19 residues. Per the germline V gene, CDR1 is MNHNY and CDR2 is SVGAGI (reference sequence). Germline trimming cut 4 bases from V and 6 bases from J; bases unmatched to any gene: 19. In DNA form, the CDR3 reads TGTGCCAGCAGTTCCATAGGAATTCGGGGGACAGGGATAGGCAATGAGCAGTTCTTC. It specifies CASSSIGIRGTGIGNEQFF.

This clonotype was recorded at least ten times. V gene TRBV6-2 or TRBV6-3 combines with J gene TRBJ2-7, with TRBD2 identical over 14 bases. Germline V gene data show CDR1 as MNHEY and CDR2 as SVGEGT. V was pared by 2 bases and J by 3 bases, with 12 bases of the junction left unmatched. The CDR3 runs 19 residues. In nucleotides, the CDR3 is TGTGCCAGCAGTTACCCATCCGGGACTAGCGGGAGAGTCGGCTACGAGCAGTACTTC. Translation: CASSYPSGTSGRVGYEQYF.

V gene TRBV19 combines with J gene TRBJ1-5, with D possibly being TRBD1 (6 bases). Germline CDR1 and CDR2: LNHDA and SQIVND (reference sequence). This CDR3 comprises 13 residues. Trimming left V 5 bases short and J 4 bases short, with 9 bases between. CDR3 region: CASSYRVNQPQHF. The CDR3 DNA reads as TGTGCCAGTAGTTACAGGGTTAATCAGCCCCAGCATTTT.

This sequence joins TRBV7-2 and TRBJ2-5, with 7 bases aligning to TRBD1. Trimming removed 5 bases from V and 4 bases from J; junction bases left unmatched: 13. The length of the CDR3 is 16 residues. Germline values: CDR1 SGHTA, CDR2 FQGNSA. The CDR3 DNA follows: TGTGCCAGCAGCCGAAGGAGACAGGGCATAGGAGAGACCCAGTACTTC. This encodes CASSRRRQGIGETQYF.

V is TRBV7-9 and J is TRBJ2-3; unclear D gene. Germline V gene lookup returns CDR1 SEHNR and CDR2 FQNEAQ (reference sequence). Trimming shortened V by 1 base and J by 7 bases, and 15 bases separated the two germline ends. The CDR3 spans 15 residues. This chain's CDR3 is CASSLEGILSYTQYF. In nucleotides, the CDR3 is TGTGCCAGCAGCTTAGAGGGCATTCTGTCTTATACGCAGTATTTT.

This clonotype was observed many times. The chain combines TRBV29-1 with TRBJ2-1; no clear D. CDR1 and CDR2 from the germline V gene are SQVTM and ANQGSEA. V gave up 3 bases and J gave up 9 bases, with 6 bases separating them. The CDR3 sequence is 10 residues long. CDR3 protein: CSVEQGEQFF. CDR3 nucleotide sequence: TGCAGCGTTGAGCAAGGTGAGCAGTTCTTC.

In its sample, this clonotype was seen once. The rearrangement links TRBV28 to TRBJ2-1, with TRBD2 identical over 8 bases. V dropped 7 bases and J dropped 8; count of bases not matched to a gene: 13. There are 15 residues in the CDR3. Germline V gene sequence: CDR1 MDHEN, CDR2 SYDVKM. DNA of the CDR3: TGTGCCAGCATCCAACCGGGACTAGGTTTCCATGAGCAGTTCTTC. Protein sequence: CASIQPGLGFHEQFF.

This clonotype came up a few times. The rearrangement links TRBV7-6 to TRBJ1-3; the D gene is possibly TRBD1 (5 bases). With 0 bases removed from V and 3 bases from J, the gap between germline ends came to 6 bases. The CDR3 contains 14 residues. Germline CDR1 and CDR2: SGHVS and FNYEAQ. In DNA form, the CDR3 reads TGTGCCAGCAGCTTAGCAGGGGTTGGAAACACCATATATTTT. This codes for CASSLAGVGNTIYF.

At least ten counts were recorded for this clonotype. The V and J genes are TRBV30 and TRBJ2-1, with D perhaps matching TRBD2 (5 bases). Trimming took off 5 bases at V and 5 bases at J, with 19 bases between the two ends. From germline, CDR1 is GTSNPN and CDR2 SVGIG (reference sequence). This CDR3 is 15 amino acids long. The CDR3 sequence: CAWRYNTGTHNEQFF. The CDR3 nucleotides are TGTGCCTGGCGATACAACACGGGAACCCACAATGAGCAGTTCTTC.

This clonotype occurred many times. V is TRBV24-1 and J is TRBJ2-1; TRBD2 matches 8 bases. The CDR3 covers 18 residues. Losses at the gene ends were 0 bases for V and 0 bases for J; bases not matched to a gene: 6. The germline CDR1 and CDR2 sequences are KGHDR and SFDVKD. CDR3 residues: CATSDLGIAGTSYNEQFF. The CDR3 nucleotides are TGTGCCACCAGTGATTTGGGCATAGCGGGAACCTCCTACAATGAGCAGTTCTTC.

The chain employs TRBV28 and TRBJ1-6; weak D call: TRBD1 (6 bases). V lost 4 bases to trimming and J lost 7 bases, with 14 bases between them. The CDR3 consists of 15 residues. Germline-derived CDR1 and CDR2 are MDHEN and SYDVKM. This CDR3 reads CASSSPGQNNSPLHF. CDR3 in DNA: TGTGCCAGCAGTTCACCCGGACAGAACAATTCACCCCTCCACTTT.

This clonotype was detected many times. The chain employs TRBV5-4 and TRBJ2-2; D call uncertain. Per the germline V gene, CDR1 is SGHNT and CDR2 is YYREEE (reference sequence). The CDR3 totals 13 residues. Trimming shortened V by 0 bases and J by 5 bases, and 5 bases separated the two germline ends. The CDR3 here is CASSLEWTGELFF. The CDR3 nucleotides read TGTGCCAGCAGCTTGGAGTGGACCGGGGAGCTGTTTTTT.

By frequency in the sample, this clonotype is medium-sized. The CDR3 DNA reads TGCGCCAGCAGCCAAGGTGTATTAGACGAGCAGTACGTC. Its protein is CASSQGVLDEQYV. The chain recombines TRBV4-1 with TRBJ2-7; the D is unclear. V dropped 1 base and J dropped 5 bases, with 9 bases sitting between them. The CDR3 loop spans 13 amino acids. Germline V gene lookup returns CDR1 MGHRA and CDR2 YSYEKL.

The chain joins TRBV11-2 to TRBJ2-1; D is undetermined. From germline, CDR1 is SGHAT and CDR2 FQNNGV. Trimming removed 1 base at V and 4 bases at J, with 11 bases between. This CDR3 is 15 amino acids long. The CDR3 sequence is CASSLAGSDYNEQFF. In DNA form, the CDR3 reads TGTGCCAGCAGCTTAGCAGGATCCGATTACAATGAGCAGTTCTTC. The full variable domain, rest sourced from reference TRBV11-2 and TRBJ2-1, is EAGVAQSPRYKIIEKRQSVAFWCNPISGHATLYWYQQILGQGPKLLIQFQNNGVVDDSQLPKDRFSAERLKGVDSTLKIQPAKLEDSAVYLCASSLAGSDYNEQFFGPGTRLTVL.

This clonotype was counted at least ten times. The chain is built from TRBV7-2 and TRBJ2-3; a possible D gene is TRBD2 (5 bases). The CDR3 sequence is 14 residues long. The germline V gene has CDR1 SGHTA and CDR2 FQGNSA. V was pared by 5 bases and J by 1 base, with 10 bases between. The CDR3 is CASSPIGGTDTQYF. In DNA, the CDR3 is TGTGCCAGCAGCCCAATCGGGGGCACAGATACGCAGTATTTT.

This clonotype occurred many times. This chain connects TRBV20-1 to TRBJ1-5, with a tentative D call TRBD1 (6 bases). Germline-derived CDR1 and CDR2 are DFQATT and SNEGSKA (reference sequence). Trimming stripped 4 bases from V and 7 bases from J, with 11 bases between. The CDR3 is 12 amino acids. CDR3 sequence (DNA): TGCAGTGCTAAGCAGGGGATGCAGCCCCAGCATTTT. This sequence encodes CSAKQGMQPQHF.

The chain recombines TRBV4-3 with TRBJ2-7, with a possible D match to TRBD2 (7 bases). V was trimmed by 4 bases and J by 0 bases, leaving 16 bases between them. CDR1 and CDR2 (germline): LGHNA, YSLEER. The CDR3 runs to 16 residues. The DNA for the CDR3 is TGCGCCAGCAGCCCAGGAGGGAGGGGGACCTCCTACGAGCAGTACTTC. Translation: CASSPGGRGTSYEQYF.

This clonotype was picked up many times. The CDR3 DNA is TGCGCCAGCAGCCCATCAGGGGGCCTCGGCTACACCTTC. Protein product: CASSPSGGLGYTF. The chain has TRBV5-1 and TRBJ1-2; TRBD1 matches at 8 bases. Losses at the gene ends were 4 bases for V and 8 bases for J; bases not matched to a gene: 7. This CDR3 is 13 amino acids long. Looked up from germline, CDR1 is SGHRS and CDR2 is YFSETQ.

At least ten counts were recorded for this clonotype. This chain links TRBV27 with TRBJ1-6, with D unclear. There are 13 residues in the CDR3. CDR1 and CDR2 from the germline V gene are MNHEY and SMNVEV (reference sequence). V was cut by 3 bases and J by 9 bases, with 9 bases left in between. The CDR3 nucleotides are TGTGCCAGCAGTTTTTTCGGGTCTTCACCCCTCCACTTT. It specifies CASSFFGSSPLHF.

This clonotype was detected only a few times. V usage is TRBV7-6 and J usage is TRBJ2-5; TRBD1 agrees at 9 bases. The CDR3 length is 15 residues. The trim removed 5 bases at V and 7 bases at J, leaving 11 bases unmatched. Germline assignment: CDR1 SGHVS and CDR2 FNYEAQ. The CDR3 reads CASSLDRGGSGTQYF. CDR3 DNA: TGTGCCAGCAGCCTCGACAGGGGGGGCTCCGGGACCCAGTACTTC.

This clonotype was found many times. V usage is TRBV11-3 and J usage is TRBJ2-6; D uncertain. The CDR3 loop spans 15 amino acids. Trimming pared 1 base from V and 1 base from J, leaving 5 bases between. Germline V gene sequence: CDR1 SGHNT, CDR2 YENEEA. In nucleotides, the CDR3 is TGTGCCAGCAGCTTAGGGGTGTCTGGGGCCAACGTCCTGACTTTC. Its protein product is CASSLGVSGANVLTF. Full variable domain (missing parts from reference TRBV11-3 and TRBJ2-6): EAGVVQSPRYKIIEKKQPVAFWCNPISGHNTLYWYLQNLGQGPELLIRYENEEAVDDSQLPKDRFSAERLKGVDSTLKIQPAELGDSAVYLCASSLGVSGANVLTFGAGSRLTVL.

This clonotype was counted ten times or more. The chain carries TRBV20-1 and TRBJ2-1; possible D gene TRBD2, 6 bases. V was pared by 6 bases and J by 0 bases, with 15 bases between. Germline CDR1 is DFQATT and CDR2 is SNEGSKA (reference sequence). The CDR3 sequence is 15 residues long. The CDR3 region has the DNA TGCAGTGCACCTGCCCTGGAGGGCTCCTACAATGAGCAGTTCTTC. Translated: CSAPALEGSYNEQFF.